This is a list of T cell receptor beta chains from one sample in a study of graft-versus-host responses after intestinal transplantation. Sequencing used immunoSEQ multiplex PCR; TCRdb keeps in-frame clones, though not all of them. The repertoire holds approximately 74,000 clones, with roughly 90% as singletons. Sequenced material: PBMCs, taken 98 days after intestinal transplantation. These receptors came from a human patient who received an intestinal transplant, so some T cells may come from the graft donor. Both conserved end residues are part of each CDR3. The order of the fields is V gene, clone size, D gene, J gene, CDR3 DNA, CDR3 protein. A D gene is named only where the DNA matches it firmly. Clone size is given for some rows only: seen once, a few or many times, or a class if the clone is expanded.

V gene: TRBV11-2; clone size: -; D gene: TRBD1; J gene: TRBJ2-7; CDR3 DNA: TGTGCCAGCACCGCGGGGACAGGCTACGAGCAGTACTTC; CDR3 protein: CASTAGTGYEQYF
V gene: TRBV30; clone size: -; D gene: TRBD1; J gene: TRBJ1-3; CDR3 DNA: TGTGCCTGGACAGGGGGCTCAGGAAACACCATATATTTT; CDR3 protein: CAWTGGSGNTIYF
V gene: TRBV28; clone size: -; D gene: TRBD2; J gene: TRBJ2-7; CDR3 DNA: TGTGCCAGCAGTTTAACTAGCGGGAGCGAGCAGTACTTC; CDR3 protein: CASSLTSGSEQYF
V gene: TRBV7-9; clone size: -; D gene: TRBD1; J gene: TRBJ1-5; CDR3 DNA: TGTGCCAGCAGCTCCGGGACAGGGGTTAATCAGCCCCAGCATTTT; CDR3 protein: CASSSGTGVNQPQHF
V gene: TRBV6-5; clone size: -; D gene: -; J gene: TRBJ2-2; CDR3 DNA: TGTGCCAGCAGTTACTCGAATACGGGGACCGGGGAGCTGTTTTTT; CDR3 protein: CASSYSNTGTGELFF
V gene: TRBV6-6; clone size: -; D gene: TRBD2; J gene: TRBJ2-7; CDR3 DNA: TGTGCCAGCAGTACCGTAGCGGGGGGTCGGGAGCAGTACTTC; CDR3 protein: CASSTVAGGREQYF
V gene: TRBV19; clone size: -; D gene: -; J gene: TRBJ1-5; CDR3 DNA: TGTGCCAGTAGTATTGGGGGGGCTCCGGGGCAGCCCCAGCATTTT; CDR3 protein: CASSIGGAPGQPQHF
V gene: TRBV5-4; clone size: -; D gene: TRBD2; J gene: TRBJ2-1; CDR3 DNA: TGTGCCAGCAGCTCAGCGGGAGGGCCCGGTAATGAGCAGTTCTTC; CDR3 protein: CASSSAGGPGNEQFF
V gene: TRBV9; clone size: -; D gene: TRBD2; J gene: TRBJ2-2; CDR3 DNA: TGTGCCAGCAGCGTACAGGGAGGGGTGAGGACCGGGGAGCTGTTTTTT; CDR3 protein: CASSVQGGVRTGELFF
V gene: TRBV7-9; clone size: once; D gene: TRBD1; J gene: TRBJ2-2; CDR3 DNA: TGTGCCAGCAGCTTATTGGGGACAGACACCGGGGAGCTGTTTTTT; CDR3 protein: CASSLLGTDTGELFF
V gene: TRBV2; clone size: -; D gene: -; J gene: TRBJ2-7; CDR3 DNA: TGTGCCAGCAGTGGCTACGAGCAGTACTTC; CDR3 protein: CASSGYEQYF
V gene: TRBV7-9; clone size: -; D gene: -; J gene: TRBJ2-1; CDR3 DNA: TGTGCCAGCAGCTTAGCTGGCGGGATCCCGCTTCACTCCTACAATGAGCAGTTCTTC; CDR3 protein: CASSLAGGIPLHSYNEQFF
V gene: TRBV6-6; clone size: -; D gene: TRBD1; J gene: TRBJ1-6; CDR3 DNA: TGTGCCAGCACCTCCGGGACAGCTAATTCACCCCTCCACTTT; CDR3 protein: CASTSGTANSPLHF
V gene: TRBV5-4; clone size: -; D gene: -; J gene: TRBJ2-5; CDR3 DNA: TGTGCCAGCAGTACATTGTACCAAGAGACCCAGTACTTC; CDR3 protein: CASSTLYQETQYF
V gene: TRBV7-9; clone size: -; D gene: TRBD2; J gene: TRBJ2-3; CDR3 DNA: TGTGCCAGCAGCTTAGTAGGCGCGGGAGCGGGAGATACGCAGTATTTT; CDR3 protein: CASSLVGAGAGDTQYF
V gene: TRBV11-1; clone size: -; D gene: TRBD2; J gene: TRBJ2-2; CDR3 DNA: TGTGCCAGCAGCCCCCGACTAGCGGGAGAAGTTGGGGAGCTGTTTTTT; CDR3 protein: CASSPRLAGEVGELFF